The clone carrying this TCR beta chain was counted at least ten times. Its antigen is unknown. These data belong to a study of regulatory T cells in long-lasting Graves disease. Study-wide points: Persistent Graves' cases showed lower TCR diversity than newly diagnosed cases.

With iRepertoire HTBI primers and Arm-PCR of CDR3 regions, TCR beta libraries were built. TCRdb reprocessed the multiplex PCR reads with MiXCR, giving one entry per CDR3 protein. The table records under 250,000 distinct CDR3 sequences, roughly 19% of them present only once. This CDR3 is built from 13 residues. Germline lookup yields CDR1 MDHEN and CDR2 SYDVKM. The V end was cut by 4 bases, the J end by 2 bases, with 9 bases between. The time point is: newly diagnosed GD, antithyroid drugs for less than 3 months. From PBMCs, RNA was extracted and then used to make the TCR library. These same data were also listed under a study on T cells in Graves' hyperthyroidism and ophthalmopathy. According to that study: Graves' hyperthyroidism without ophthalmopathy progression within 18 months was termed stable. The TCR CDR3 was amplified in a first-round RT-PCR using the HTBI primer set.

V and J are TRBV28 and TRBJ2-7; D not certain. The receptor comes from a woman in her twenties or thirties with Graves disease. Source: peripheral blood mononuclear cells (PBMCs), taken at new diagnosis, from a patient treated with antithyroid drugs. The CDR3 is CASSSPTPYEQYF. For the CDR3, the DNA is TGTGCCAGCAGTTCCCCCACCCCCTACGAGCAGTACTTC. Filled out from reference TRBV28 and TRBJ2-7, the complete variable domain reads DVKVTQSSRYLVKRTGEKVFLECVQDMDHENMFWYRQDPGLGLRLIYFSYDVKMKEKGDIPEGYSVSREKKERFSLILESASTNQTSMYLCASSSPTPYEQYFGPGTRLTVT.